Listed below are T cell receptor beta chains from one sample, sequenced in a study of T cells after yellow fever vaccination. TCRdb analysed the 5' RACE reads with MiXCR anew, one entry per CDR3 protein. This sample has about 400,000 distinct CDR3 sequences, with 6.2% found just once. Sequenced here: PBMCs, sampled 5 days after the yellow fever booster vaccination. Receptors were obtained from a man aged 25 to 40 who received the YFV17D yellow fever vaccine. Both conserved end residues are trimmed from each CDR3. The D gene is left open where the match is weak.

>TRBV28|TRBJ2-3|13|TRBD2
ASKVPGGRTDTQY
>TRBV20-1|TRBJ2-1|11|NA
SAYGLSYNEQF
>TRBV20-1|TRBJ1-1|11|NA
SARDLSGAEAF
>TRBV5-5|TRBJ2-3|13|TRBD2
ATSSLPAGEDTQY
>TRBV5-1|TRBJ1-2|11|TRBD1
ASSGGQGDGYT
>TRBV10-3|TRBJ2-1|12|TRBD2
AISEGAGVSEQF
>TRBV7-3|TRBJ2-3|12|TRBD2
ASARGGNTDTQY
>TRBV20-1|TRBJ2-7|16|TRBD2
SASRTSGGSTFYYEQY
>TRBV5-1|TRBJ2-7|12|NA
ASSAGGQAYEQY
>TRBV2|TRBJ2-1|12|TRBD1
ASGGQRKYNEQF
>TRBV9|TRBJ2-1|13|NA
ASSPPTREHNEQF
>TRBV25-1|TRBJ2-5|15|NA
ASSEYYLGGLPETQY
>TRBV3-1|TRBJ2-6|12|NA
ASRRDSGANVLT
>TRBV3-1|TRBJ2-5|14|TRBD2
ASSQEYWREVETQY
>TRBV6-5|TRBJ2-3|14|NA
ASSYSSGLHTDTQY
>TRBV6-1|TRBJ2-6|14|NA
ASTSLGVAGANVLT
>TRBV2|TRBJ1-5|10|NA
ASGGRGRSQH
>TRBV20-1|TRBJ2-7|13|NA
SATPTRRALYEQY
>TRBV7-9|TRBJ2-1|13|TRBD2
ASSFRAGGDNEQF
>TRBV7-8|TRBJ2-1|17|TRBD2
ASSYGTSGRTSSYNEQF
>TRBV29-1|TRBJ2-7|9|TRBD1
SADRGYEQY
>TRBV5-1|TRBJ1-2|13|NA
ASSPVRDKLYGYT
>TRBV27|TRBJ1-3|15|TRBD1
ASSRRQGDARGNTIY
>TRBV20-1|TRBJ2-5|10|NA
SATPLGGTQY
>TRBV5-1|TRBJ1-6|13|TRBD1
ASSGQGQDNSPLH
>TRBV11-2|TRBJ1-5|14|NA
ASSLSQRAGYQPQH
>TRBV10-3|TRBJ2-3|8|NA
AIGSDTQY
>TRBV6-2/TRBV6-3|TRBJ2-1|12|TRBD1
ASSTNNRGYEQF
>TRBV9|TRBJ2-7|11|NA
ASSVGPAHEQY
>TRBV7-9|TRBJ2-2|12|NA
ASSPRGNTGELF
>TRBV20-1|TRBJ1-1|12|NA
SARIGPTDTEAF
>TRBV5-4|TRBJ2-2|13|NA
ASRRNNRNTGELF
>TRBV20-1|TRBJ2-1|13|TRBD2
SARLAGDFYNEQF
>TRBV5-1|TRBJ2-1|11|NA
ASSSGGGHEQF
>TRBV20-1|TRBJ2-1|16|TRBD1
SASGQGFSGTPPDEQF
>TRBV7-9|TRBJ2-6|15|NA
ASSGWRRVSGANVLT
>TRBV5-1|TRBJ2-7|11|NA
ASSTDPHLEQY
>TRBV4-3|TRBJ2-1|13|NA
ASSQGLLAITEQF
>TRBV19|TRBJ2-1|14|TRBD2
ASSRLAGGAYNEQF
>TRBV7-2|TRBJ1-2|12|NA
ASSSYSANYGYT
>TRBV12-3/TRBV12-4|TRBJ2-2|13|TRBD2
ASSPPAGGVGELF
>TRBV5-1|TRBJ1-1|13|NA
ASSFPPGGDTEAF
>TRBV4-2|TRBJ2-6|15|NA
ASSRGSPDSGANVLT
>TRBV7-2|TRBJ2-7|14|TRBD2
ASSLEGTSGAYEQY
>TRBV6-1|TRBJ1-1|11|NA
ASRNGVITEAF
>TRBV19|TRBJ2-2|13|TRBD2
ASSIIGGRAGELF